A single sample is the source of the 32 T cell receptor beta chains below, sequenced in a study of blood T cell repertoires in COVID-19. Profiled with immunoSEQ multiplex PCR; TCRdb holds only in-frame clones, not every one. The sample records some 140,000 clones, approximately 78% being singletons. The specimen was peripheral blood. These receptors originate from a man between 60 and 75 years old who had recovered from COVID-19.

J is TRBJ2-1 and V is TRBV4-3; 8 bases are shared with TRBD2. This CDR3 contains 18 residues. V shed 0 bases, J shed 5 bases, and the junction held 12 bases outside the gene matches. Looked up from germline, CDR1 is LGHNA and CDR2 is YSLEER. For the CDR3, the DNA is TGCGCCAGCAGCCAAGATGGGTTCGGGACTAGAGGAGACAATGAGCAGTTCTTC. Residues: CASSQDGFGTRGDNEQFF.

The genes are TRBV28 and TRBJ1-2; TRBD1 matches at 10 bases. J was trimmed by 6 bases and V by 1 base; bases with no gene match: 11. The CDR3 is made up of 17 amino acids. CDR1 and CDR2 from the germline V gene are MDHEN and SYDVKM. The CDR3 region is CASSLLGDDRGLDGYTF. CDR3 DNA sequence: TGTGCCAGCAGTTTATTGGGGGACGACAGGGGGCTGGATGGCTACACCTTC.

The chain carries TRBV7-2 and TRBJ2-3, with TRBD2 as a possible D gene (6 bases). Trimming left V 4 bases short and J 6 bases short, with 17 bases between. The CDR3 covers 15 residues. Germline V gene sequence: CDR1 SGHTA, CDR2 FQGNSA. The CDR3: CASSYLATKGDTQYF. The DNA for the CDR3 is TGTGCCAGCAGCTATCTAGCGACCAAGGGCGATACGCAGTATTTT.

This sequence joins TRBV7-2 and TRBJ2-5; 8 positions match TRBD2. With 5 bases clipped from V and 7 bases from J, the junction kept 9 bases outside the gene matches. CDR3 size: 14 residues. Germline V lookup: CDR1 SGHTA, CDR2 FQGNSA. CDR3 coding DNA: TGTGCCAGCAGCCCGGGACTAGTTGGCGGGACCCAGTACTTC. Protein: CASSPGLVGGTQYF.

The chain is built from TRBV5-4 and TRBJ1-6; 8 bases are a match to TRBD1. V was clipped by 5 bases and J by 8 bases; unmatched bases: 6. The germline CDR1 and CDR2 sequences are SGHNT and YYREEE (reference sequence). The length of the CDR3 is 14 residues. CDR3 sequence (DNA): TGTGCCAGCAGTTCTCCAGGGGGCCATTCACCCCTCCACTTT. Residues: CASSSPGGHSPLHF.

J is TRBJ2-3 and V is TRBV4-1; weak D call: TRBD1 (6 bases). Per germline, CDR1 MGHRA and CDR2 YSYEKL. With 4 bases removed from V and 5 bases from J, the gap between germline ends came to 13 bases. CDR3 size: 14 residues. In nucleotides, the CDR3 is TGCGCCAGCAGCCTCAGGGGCCAGGGAGATACGCAGTATTTT. The encoded protein is CASSLRGQGDTQYF.

V usage is TRBV7-9 and J usage is TRBJ2-5, with 12 nucleotides matching TRBD2. The trim removed 5 bases at V and 4 bases at J, leaving 5 bases unmatched. From germline, CDR1 is SEHNR and CDR2 FQNEAQ (reference sequence). This CDR3 region has 15 residues. The CDR3 nucleotides are TGTGCCAGCAGCCAGACTAGCGGGGGTTTAGAGACCCAGTACTTC. Its protein product is CASSQTSGGLETQYF. The entire variable domain, with the rest obtained from reference TRBV7-9 and TRBJ2-5, is as follows: DTGVSQNPRHKITKRGQNVTFRCDPISEHNRLYWYRQTLGQGPEFLTYFQNEAQLEKSRLLSDRFSAERPKGSFSTLEIQRTEQGDSAMYLCASSQTSGGLETQYFGPGTRLLVL.

The J gene is TRBJ2-7, the V gene TRBV6-4; D remains unclear. The length of the CDR3 is 12 residues. The germline V gene encodes CDR1 MRHNA and CDR2 SNTAGT. V lost 5 bases and J 3 bases, leaving 8 bases between the germline ends. The CDR3 nucleotides are TGTGCCAGCAGTTTCTGTTGCTACGAGCAGTACTTC. This encodes CASSFCCYEQYF.

This chain joins TRBV7-2 and TRBJ2-7, with 14 bases lining up with TRBD2. Germline CDR1 and CDR2: SGHTA and FQGNSA. V dropped 5 bases and J dropped 6; count of bases not matched to a gene: 6. This CDR3 spans 15 amino acids. The CDR3 bases are TGTGCCAGCAGCGGTAGACTAGCGGGAGGGGGCGAGCAGTACTTC. This translates into CASSGRLAGGGEQYF.

This chain connects TRBV28 to TRBJ1-4, with unresolved D. Trimming pared 5 bases from V and 4 bases from J, leaving 14 bases between. The CDR3 sequence is 15 residues long. Per germline, CDR1 MDHEN and CDR2 SYDVKM. CDR3 in DNA: TGTGCCAGCAGTGAAGCGTTGGATAGTAATGAAAAACTGTTTTTT. Translated, it gives CASSEALDSNEKLFF.

V is TRBV10-3 and J is TRBJ2-7, with 11 bases that match TRBD1. CDR1 is ENHRY, CDR2 SYGVKD, per germline. V trimming: 3 bases; J trimming: 5 bases; junction bases outside the gene matches: 3. The CDR3 contains 14 residues. The CDR3 sequence is CAISDRDRGDEQYF. The CDR3 nucleotides read TGTGCCATCAGTGACCGGGACAGGGGGGACGAGCAGTACTTC.

This chain links TRBV19 with TRBJ1-1, with D perhaps matching TRBD1 (6 bases). Per germline, CDR1 LNHDA and CDR2 SQIVND (reference sequence). The CDR3 is 15 residues long. V was trimmed by 5 bases and J by 5 bases, leaving 18 bases between them. The CDR3 reads CASSPLTGLRTEAFF. The CDR3 nucleotides are TGTGCCAGTAGTCCCTTGACAGGCTTGAGAACTGAAGCTTTCTTT.

The rearrangement links TRBV28 to TRBJ1-4; 9 bases line up with TRBD1. Germline assignment: CDR1 MDHEN and CDR2 SYDVKM. The CDR3 runs 13 residues. The V segment lost 5 bases and the J segment 7 bases; nucleotides outside the gene matches: 2. As DNA, the CDR3 is TGTGCCAGCAGTGGACAGGGGTTTGAAAAACTGTTTTTT. This codes for CASSGQGFEKLFF. The complete variable domain, with remaining parts taken from reference TRBV28 and TRBJ1-4, reads DVKVTQSSRYLVKRTGEKVFLECVQDMDHENMFWYRQDPGLGLRLIYFSYDVKMKEKGDIPEGYSVSREKKERFSLILESASTNQTSMYLCASSGQGFEKLFFGSGTQLSVL.

The rearrangement joins TRBV11-2 to TRBJ1-4; the match to TRBD1 covers 9 bases. Germline trimming cut 5 bases from V and 2 bases from J; bases unmatched to any gene: 3. Germline assignment: CDR1 SGHAT and CDR2 FQNNGV. The CDR3 covers 15 residues. In DNA form, the CDR3 reads TGTGCCAGCAGCACGACAGGGGGTACTAATGAAAAACTGTTTTTT. It is translated as CASSTTGGTNEKLFF.

The genes are TRBV6-6 and TRBJ1-5, with 8 bases lining up with TRBD1. J was trimmed by 7 bases and V by 5 bases; bases with no gene match: 13. The CDR3 loop spans 16 amino acids. The germline V gene encodes CDR1 MNHNY and CDR2 SVGAGI (reference sequence). CDR3 in DNA: TGTGCCAGCAGTACTCGGACAGGGTTATCGGAGCAGCCCCAGCATTTT. It yields the protein CASSTRTGLSEQPQHF.

In its sample, this clone is medium-sized. This chain uses TRBV29-1 with TRBJ2-7; weak D call: TRBD1 (6 bases). Trimming cost V 6 bases and J 5 bases, with 11 bases left between them. Germline-derived CDR1 and CDR2 are SQVTM and ANQGSEA. This CDR3 spans 11 amino acids. The CDR3 sequence: CSVEQGNEQYF. The CDR3 DNA follows: TGCAGCGTCGAACAGGGTAACGAGCAGTACTTC.

CDR3: CASSLQGISSYNSPLHF. The CDR3 region has the DNA TGTGCCAGCAGTCTACAGGGCATCAGCTCCTATAATTCACCCCTCCACTTT. The genes are TRBV27 and TRBJ1-6, with D possibly TRBD1 on 6 matching bases. Trimming removed 5 bases from V and 0 bases from J, with 14 bases in between. The CDR3 runs 17 residues. In germline, CDR1 is MNHEY, CDR2 SMNVEV (reference sequence).

The chain links TRBV6-6 to TRBJ2-3, with TRBD2 matching 9 bases. Looked up from germline, CDR1 is MNHNY and CDR2 is SVGAGI (reference sequence). V lost 0 bases, J lost 4 bases, and 5 bases stayed unmatched. This CDR3 comprises 16 residues. The CDR3, as DNA: TGTGCCAGCAGTTACTCATTGGCGGGAGGGGCAGATACGCAGTATTTT. Protein product: CASSYSLAGGADTQYF.

The chain has TRBV7-2 and TRBJ2-3; weak D call: TRBD2 (5 bases). This CDR3 region has 17 residues. V lost 4 bases to trimming and J lost 2 bases, with 19 bases between them. Germline V gene lookup returns CDR1 SGHTA and CDR2 FQGNSA. The CDR3 protein is CASSWGTGRHITDTQYF. The DNA for the CDR3 is TGTGCCAGCAGCTGGGGAACGGGGAGACACATCACAGATACGCAGTATTTT.

This clone has only a few counts. The chain carries TRBV7-9 and TRBJ1-4; tentatively, D is TRBD1 (5 bases). Germline CDR1 reads SEHNR; CDR2 reads FQNEAQ (reference sequence). The CDR3 contains 14 residues. V was trimmed by 5 bases and J by 0 bases, leaving 7 bases between them. DNA of the CDR3: TGTGCCAGCAGCCCACAGGCAACTAATGAAAAACTGTTTTTT. Its protein is CASSPQATNEKLFF.

This rearrangement joins TRBV19 to TRBJ1-4, with a tentative D call TRBD1 (5 bases). This CDR3 spans 13 amino acids. V was trimmed by 7 bases and J by 4 bases, leaving 10 bases between them. CDR1 is LNHDA, CDR2 SQIVND, per germline (reference sequence). The CDR3 loop is CASTTVFNEKLFF. The CDR3 nucleotides read TGTGCCAGTACGACAGTGTTTAATGAAAAACTGTTTTTT.

The genes are TRBV11-2 and TRBJ2-3; 7 bases fit TRBD2. Germline CDR1 and CDR2: SGHAT and FQNNGV. This CDR3 is 15 amino acids long. Germline trimming cut 1 base from V and 3 bases from J; bases unmatched to any gene: 4. DNA of the CDR3: TGTGCCAGCAGCTTAGTTGGACTAGTGACAGATACGCAGTATTTT. It codes for CASSLVGLVTDTQYF.

The genes are TRBV29-1 and TRBJ1-2, with TRBD1 identical over 8 bases. The germline CDR1 and CDR2 sequences are SQVTM and ANQGSEA. V dropped 2 bases and J dropped 4; count of bases not matched to a gene: 9. The CDR3 contains 15 residues. The DNA for the CDR3 is TGCAGCGTTGAAAAGCCGGGACAGGCGCTCTATGGCTACACCTTC. Amino acids: CSVEKPGQALYGYTF.

About this clone: With only one base between it and a far larger clone, this is likely a read error. The sample holds other DNA sequences that translate to the same CDR3. V gene TRBV11-2 combines with J gene TRBJ2-1, with 8 bases matching TRBD2. The V and J ends lost 5 bases and 10 bases, in that order; junction bases with no gene match: 10. Per germline, CDR1 SGHAT and CDR2 FQNNGV. This CDR3 comprises 14 residues. The CDR3 is CASSVMGAGGEQFF. The DNA of the CDR3 is TGTGCCAGCAGCGTGATGGGGGCGGGGGGCGAGCAGTTCTTC.

V is TRBV9 and J is TRBJ1-1; the match to TRBD1 covers 7 bases. Losses at the gene ends were 4 bases for V and 5 bases for J; bases not matched to a gene: 11. There are 15 residues in the CDR3. Looked up from germline, CDR1 is SGDLS and CDR2 is YYNGEE. CDR3 loop: CASSLGPQGETEAFF. The CDR3 bases are TGTGCCAGCAGCCTAGGCCCTCAGGGGGAAACTGAAGCTTTCTTT.

The CDR3 spells CASSPAGGAQETQYF. In DNA, the CDR3 is TGTGCCAGCTCACCAGCTGGGGGGGCTCAAGAGACCCAGTACTTC. V usage is TRBV18 and J usage is TRBJ2-5; weak D call: TRBD2 (7 bases). CDR3 length equals 15 residues. CDR1 is KGHSH and CDR2 is LQKENI in the germline V gene. V was shortened by 2 bases and J by 2 bases, with 12 bases between the two germline ends.

J is TRBJ2-1 and V is TRBV7-9, with 8 bases fitting TRBD2. In germline, CDR1 is SEHNR, CDR2 FQNEAQ (reference sequence). V shed 1 base and J 8 bases; nucleotides not matched to a gene: 10. The CDR3 sequence is 16 residues long. The CDR3 loop is CASSLGDRSTSDEQFF. CDR3 DNA: TGTGCCAGCAGCTTAGGCGACCGATCGACTAGCGATGAGCAGTTCTTC. Full variable domain (rest looked up from reference TRBV7-9 and TRBJ2-1): DTGVSQNPRHKITKRGQNVTFRCDPISEHNRLYWYRQTLGQGPEFLTYFQNEAQLEKSRLLSDRFSAERPKGSFSTLEIQRTEQGDSAMYLCASSLGDRSTSDEQFFGPGTRLTVL.

CDR3 DNA: TGTGCCACCAGTGACCGGACTAGCGGGGGGCCAGGGGCAGATACGCAGTATTTT. It translates to CATSDRTSGGPGADTQYF. V and J are TRBV24-1 and TRBJ2-3; 14 bases are a match to TRBD2. Germline V CDR1 and CDR2: KGHDR, SFDVKD. The V gene end was trimmed by 4 bases and the J gene end by 4 bases; junction bases not matched to a gene: 9. This CDR3 region has 18 residues.

This clone was picked up a small number of times. The genes are TRBV4-3 and TRBJ1-2; D gene uncertain. Germline CDR1 is LGHNA and CDR2 is YSLEER. The CDR3 has 14 amino acids. Trimming took 1 base from V and 4 from J, leaving 10 bases between them. CDR3 sequence: CASSQVSRGYGYTF. The DNA of the CDR3 is TGCGCCAGCAGCCAAGTTAGTCGAGGCTATGGCTACACCTTC.

The sample holds many counts of this clone. V is TRBV19 and J is TRBJ1-5; D gene unclear. CDR3 size: 16 residues. Trimming took off 0 bases at V and 4 bases at J, with 13 bases between the two ends. Per germline, CDR1 LNHDA and CDR2 SQIVND (reference sequence). The CDR3 nucleotides read TGTGCCAGTAGTATAGATCTCAGACAAGGAAATCAGCCCCAGCATTTT. It encodes CASSIDLRQGNQPQHF.

The DNA for the CDR3 is TGTGCCAGCAGCTTAGTAAGGGGTCGCACCGGGGAGCTGTTTTTT. It encodes CASSLVRGRTGELFF. The V call is TRBV11-1, the J call TRBJ2-2; possibly TRBD1 for D (5 bases). This CDR3 region has 15 residues. The V gene's germline CDR1 is SGHAT and CDR2 FQDESV (reference sequence). Trimming cost V 1 base and J 4 bases, with 10 bases left between them.

This clone was counted at least ten times. This rearrangement joins TRBV5-1 to TRBJ2-3; the match to TRBD2 covers 9 bases. Germline V gene lookup returns CDR1 SGHRS and CDR2 YFSETQ. V dropped 1 base and J dropped 4; count of bases not matched to a gene: 13. The CDR3 is made up of 18 amino acids. CDR3 sequence reads: CASSLPGSGRGRADTQYF. The DNA for the CDR3 is TGCGCCAGCAGCTTGCCAGGTAGCGGGAGAGGAAGGGCAGATACGCAGTATTTT. Combining the CDR3 with reference TRBV5-1 and TRBJ2-3 gives the whole variable domain KAGVTQTPRYLIKTRGQQVTLSCSPISGHRSVSWYQQTPGQGLQFLFEYFSETQRNKGNFPGRFSGRQFSNSRSEMNVSTLELGDSALYLCASSLPGSGRGRADTQYFGPGTRLTVL.